What follows is one T cell receptor beta chain and its context. Germline-derived CDR1 and CDR2 are SGHTA and FQGNSA. V lost 6 bases, J lost 2 bases, and 16 bases lay in between. CDR3 length: 15 residues. The data stem from a study of blood T cell repertoires in COVID-19. Profiled with immunoSEQ multiplex PCR; TCRdb holds only in-frame clones, not every one. The profile shows roughly 420,000 clones, 88% of them singletons. J is TRBJ2-5 and V is TRBV7-2, with a tentative D call TRBD2 (6 bases). The sample comprised PBMCs or T cells enriched from blood (not recorded which). The sequence was collected from a woman aged 25 to 39 with acute COVID-19. The CDR3 nucleotides are TGTGCCAGCAGGGCTCGGGCGGGGAGTCAAGAGACCCAGTACTTC. It translates to CASRARAGSQETQYF.